This T cell receptor beta chain was sequenced for a study of early T cells in non-severe SARS-CoV-2 infection. Individual cDNA molecules carried attached unique molecular identifiers. TCRdb passed the 5' RACE reads through MiXCR, listing each CDR3 protein once. The table includes tens of thousands of distinct CDR3 sequences, over 10% detected once. General study points: Comparison of clonotypes with VDJdb favored anti-spike CD8 responses while missing private and CD4 specificities.

J lost 6 bases, V lost 7 bases, and 7 bases had no gene match. This CDR3 has 13 residues. CDR1 is SGHRS, CDR2 YFSETQ, per germline. This clonotype was recorded many times. Its antigen is undetermined. The sequence came from an adult who was a healthcare worker with PCR-confirmed SARS-CoV-2 infection or an uninfected control (not recorded which). The chain uses TRBV5-1 and TRBJ1-1; 9 positions agree with TRBD1. Sequenced material: whole blood. CDR3 in DNA: TGCGCCAGCGGTCCGGGACAGGGCCCTGAAGCTTTCTTT. Translating gives CASGPGQGPEAFF.